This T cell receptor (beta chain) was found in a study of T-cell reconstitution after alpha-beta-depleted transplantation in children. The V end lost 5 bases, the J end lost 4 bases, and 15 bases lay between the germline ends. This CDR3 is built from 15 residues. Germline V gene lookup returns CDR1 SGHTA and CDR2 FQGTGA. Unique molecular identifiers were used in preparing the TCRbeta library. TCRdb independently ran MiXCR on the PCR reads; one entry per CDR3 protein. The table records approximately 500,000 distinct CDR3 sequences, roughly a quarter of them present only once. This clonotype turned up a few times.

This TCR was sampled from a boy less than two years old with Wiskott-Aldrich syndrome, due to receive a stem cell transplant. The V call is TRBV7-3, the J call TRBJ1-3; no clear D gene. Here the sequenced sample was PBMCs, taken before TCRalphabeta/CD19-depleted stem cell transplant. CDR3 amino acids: CASSAFGPPGNTIYF. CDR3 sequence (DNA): TGTGCCAGCAGCGCCTTCGGACCTCCAGGAAACACCATATATTTT.